This T cell receptor (beta chain) was sequenced for a study of T cells after yellow fever vaccination. Study-level information: Where fractions had low cell numbers, libraries were prepared from them with the SMART-Seq v4 Ultra Low Input RNA kit. Points from the study as a whole: It was a small share of clonotypes that appeared in both CD4 and CD8 compartments.

To note about this clonotype: What it binds is unknown.

Trimming took off 5 bases at V and 5 bases at J, with 12 bases between the two ends. The CDR3 contains 13 residues. TCRdb itself ran the 5' RACE reads through MiXCR, one entry per CDR3 protein. The top ten clones hold 3% to 4% of a sample with a few hundred thousand distinct CDR3 sequences, less than 9.5% of them seen once. The specimen was CD4+ T cells sorted from PBMCs, collected 5 days after the yellow fever booster vaccination. The sequence was collected from a man between 18 and 35 years old who received the YFV17D yellow fever vaccine. The chain has TRBV12-3 or TRBV12-4 and TRBJ1-1; D gene ambiguous. CDR3 DNA: TGTGCCAGCAGTCCCTACGGTGAGACTGAAGCTTTCTTT. Its translation is CASSPYGETEAFF.